Described below is a single T cell receptor (beta chain) sequence and its context. The sample contains more than one DNA sequence encoding this CDR3. Original processing notes: Amplification of reference gene primers was used by the study to estimate nucleated cell counts. TCRdb's copy holds only in-frame clones and misses some; the assay was immunoSEQ multiplex PCR. The D gene and trimming were derived from the DNA, and the V and J assignments and clone size from that table. The sample has under 200,000 clones, around nine tenths seen once; the top ten hold approximately 6%. The data were taken from a study of blood T cell repertoires in COVID-19. Overall study context: Some COVID-19 samples were acute and others convalescent; all came from the United States, Italy and Spain. The cDNA or gDNA used as material had been derived from T cells, B-cell-depleted T cells, or PBMCs.

The receptor was derived from a man between 40 and 49 years old with active or convalescent COVID-19. Input material: peripheral blood.

The CDR3 nucleotides are TGTGCCAGCAGTGAACTAGCGGGAGGGTACAATGAGCAGTTCTTC. This translates into CASSELAGGYNEQFF. The chain has TRBV6-1 and TRBJ2-1; 12 bases match TRBD2. Germline V gene lookup returns CDR1 MNHNS and CDR2 SASEGT. This CDR3 has 15 residues. Trimming cost V 2 bases and J 4 bases; bases outside gene matches: 0.